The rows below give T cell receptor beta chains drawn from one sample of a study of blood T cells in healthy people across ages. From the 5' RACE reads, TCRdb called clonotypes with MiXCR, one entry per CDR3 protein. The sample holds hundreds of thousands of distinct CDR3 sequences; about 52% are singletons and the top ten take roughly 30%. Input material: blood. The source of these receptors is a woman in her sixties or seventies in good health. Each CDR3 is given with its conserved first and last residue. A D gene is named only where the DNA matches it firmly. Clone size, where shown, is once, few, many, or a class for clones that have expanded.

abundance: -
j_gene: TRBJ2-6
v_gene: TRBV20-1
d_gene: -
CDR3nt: TGCAGTGCTCCCCCTGATTGGGGGCCCTCTGGGGCCAACGTCCTGACTTTC
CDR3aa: CSAPPDWGPSGANVLTF

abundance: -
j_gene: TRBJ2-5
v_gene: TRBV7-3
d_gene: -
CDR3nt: TGTGCCAGCAGCTTAAATTGGCGACAAACCCAGTACTTC
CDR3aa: CASSLNWRQTQYF

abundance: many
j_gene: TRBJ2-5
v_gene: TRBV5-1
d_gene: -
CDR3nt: TGCGCCAGCAGCTGGGACTCCCAAGAGACCCAGTACTTC
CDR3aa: CASSWDSQETQYF

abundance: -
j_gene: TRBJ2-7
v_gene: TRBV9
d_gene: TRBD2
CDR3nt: TGTGCCAGCAGCGGGGCTGGCGGGAGATTCTACAATGAGCAGTACTTC
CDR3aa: CASSGAGGRFYNEQYF

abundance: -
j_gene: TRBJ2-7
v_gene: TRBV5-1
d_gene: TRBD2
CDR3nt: TGCGCCAGCAGGAGCGGGAGCGGTTACGAGCAGTACTTC
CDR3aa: CASRSGSGYEQYF

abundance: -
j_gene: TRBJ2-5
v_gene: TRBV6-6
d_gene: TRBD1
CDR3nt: TGTGCCAGCAGTTTTAGACAGGGGGCAGGAGAGACCCAGTACTTC
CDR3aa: CASSFRQGAGETQYF

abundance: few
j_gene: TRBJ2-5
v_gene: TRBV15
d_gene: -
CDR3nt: TGTGCCACCAGCAATGGAGGGACGGACGGGGAGACCCAGTACTTC
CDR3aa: CATSNGGTDGETQYF

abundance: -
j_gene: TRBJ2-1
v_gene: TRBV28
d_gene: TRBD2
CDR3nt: TGTGCCAGCAGTCCAGTCCGATCTAGCGGACACAATGAGCAGTTCTTC
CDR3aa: CASSPVRSSGHNEQFF

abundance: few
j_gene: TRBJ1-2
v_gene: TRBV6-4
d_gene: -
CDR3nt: TGTGCCAGCAGGCAGGGGAGTGGTGGCTACACCTTC
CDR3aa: CASRQGSGGYTF

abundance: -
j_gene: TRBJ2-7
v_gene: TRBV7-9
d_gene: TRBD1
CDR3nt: TGTGCCAGCAGTGGTATGGACAGGGCCGCCTACGAGCAGTACTTC
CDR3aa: CASSGMDRAAYEQYF

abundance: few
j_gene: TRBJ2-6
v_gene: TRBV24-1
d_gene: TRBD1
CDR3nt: TGTGCCACTCGGGACAGCTCTGGGGCCAACGTCCTGACTTTC
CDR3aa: CATRDSSGANVLTF

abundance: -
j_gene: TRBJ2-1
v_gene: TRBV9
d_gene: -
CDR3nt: TGTGCCAGCAGCGTAGGTGGTAGCGAGTACAATGAGCAGTTCTTC
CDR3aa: CASSVGGSEYNEQFF

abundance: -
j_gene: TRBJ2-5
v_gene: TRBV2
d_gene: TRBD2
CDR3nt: TGTGCCACCCCGGGACTAGCGGTTGGGGTTGAAGAGACCCAGTACTTC
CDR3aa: CATPGLAVGVEETQYF

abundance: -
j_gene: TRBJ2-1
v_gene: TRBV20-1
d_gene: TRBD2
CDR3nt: TGCAGCCAGACTAGCGGGACAAGCTACAATGAGCAGTTCTTC
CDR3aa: CSQTSGTSYNEQFF

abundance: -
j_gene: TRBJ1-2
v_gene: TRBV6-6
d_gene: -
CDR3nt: TGTGCCAGCAGTCAACGCTCGGACGGGGAAGACTATGGCTACACCTTC
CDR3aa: CASSQRSDGEDYGYTF

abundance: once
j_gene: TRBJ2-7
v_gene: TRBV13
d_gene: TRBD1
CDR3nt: TGTGCCAGCAGCGTGGGACAGGCCCCCCCGTACGAGCAGTACTTC
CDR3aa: CASSVGQAPPYEQYF

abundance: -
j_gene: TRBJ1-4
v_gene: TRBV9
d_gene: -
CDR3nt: TGTGCCAGCAGCGGGAGGGCTAATGAAAAACTGTTTTTT
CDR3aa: CASSGRANEKLFF

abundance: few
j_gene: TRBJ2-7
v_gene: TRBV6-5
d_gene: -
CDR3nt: TGTGCCAGCAGTGGCGCAGGGAGGTTCTCCTACGAGCAGTACTTC
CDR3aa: CASSGAGRFSYEQYF

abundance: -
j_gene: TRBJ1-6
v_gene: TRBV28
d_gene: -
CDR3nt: TGTGCCAGCAGTATTTTAGGGCAGAACAATTCACCCCTCCACTTT
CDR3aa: CASSILGQNNSPLHF

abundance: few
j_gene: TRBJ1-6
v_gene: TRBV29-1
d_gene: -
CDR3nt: TGCAGCGTTGCGCAGGATAATAATTCACCCCTCCACTTT
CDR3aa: CSVAQDNNSPLHF

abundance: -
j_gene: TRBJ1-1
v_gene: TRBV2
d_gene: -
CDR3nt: TGTGCCAGCGGAAGGCAGGAAACTGAAGCTTTCTTT
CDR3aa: CASGRQETEAFF

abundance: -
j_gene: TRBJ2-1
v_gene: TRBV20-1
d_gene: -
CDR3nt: TGCAGTGCTTACAGCCCATTTACCGACAATGAGCAGTTCTTC
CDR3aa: CSAYSPFTDNEQFF

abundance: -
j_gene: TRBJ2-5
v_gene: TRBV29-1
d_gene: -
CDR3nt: TGCAGCGTTGAAAGGGTCGGAAGACAAGAGACCCAGTACTTC
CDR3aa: CSVERVGRQETQYF

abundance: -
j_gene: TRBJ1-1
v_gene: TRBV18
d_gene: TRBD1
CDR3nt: TGTGCCAGCTCACCGTCCCCGGACAGGGAAGCTTTCTTT
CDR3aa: CASSPSPDREAFF

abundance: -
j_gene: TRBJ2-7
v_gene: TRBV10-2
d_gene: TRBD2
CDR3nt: TGCGCCAGCAGTGATCTTGCGGGAGGAGTCTACGAGCAGTACTTC
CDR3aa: CASSDLAGGVYEQYF

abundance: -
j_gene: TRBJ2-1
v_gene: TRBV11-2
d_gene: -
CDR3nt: TGTGCCAGCAGCTCCCAGGGTTTCGAGCAGTTCTTC
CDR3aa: CASSSQGFEQFF

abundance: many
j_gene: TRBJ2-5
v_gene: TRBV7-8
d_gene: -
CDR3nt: TGTGCCAGCAGCTTTAATCAAGAGACCCAGTACTTC
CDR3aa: CASSFNQETQYF